The 13 T cell receptor beta chains in this list originate from one sample, sequenced in a study of T cells after yellow fever vaccination. TCRdb itself ran the 5' RACE reads through MiXCR, one entry per CDR3 protein. The table shows 25,000 to 30,000 distinct CDR3 sequences, with around 4.6% occurring only once. The specimen was CD8+ T cells sorted from PBMCs, collected 10 days after the yellow fever booster vaccination. These receptors were collected from a man between 25 and 39 years old who received the YFV17D yellow fever vaccine.

The table lists this clonotype with many counts. CDR3 protein: CASSALAGGEETQYF. DNA of the CDR3: TGTGCCAGCAGCGCACTAGCGGGAGGGGAAGAGACCCAGTACTTC. The chain combines TRBV7-8 with TRBJ2-5; the match to TRBD2 covers 13 bases. The CDR3 has 15 amino acids. Germline CDR1 is SGHVS and CDR2 is FQNEAQ. The ends lost 5 bases at V and 3 bases at J; junction bases unmatched: 3.

This clonotype was recorded at least ten times. V and J are TRBV6-5 and TRBJ2-4; 9 nucleotides align to TRBD1. Germline trimming cut 2 bases from V and 10 bases from J; bases unmatched to any gene: 12. The CDR3 runs to 16 residues. The V gene's germline CDR1 is MNHEY and CDR2 SVGAGI. Here the CDR3 DNA reads TGTGCCAGCAGTTACCCCACGGGACAGGGTCACCCAATTCAGTACTTC. Protein: CASSYPTGQGHPIQYF.

This clonotype was recorded many times. CDR3 amino acids: CASSRFQTGLPGSGANVLTF. CDR3 sequence (DNA): TGCGCCAGCAGCCGGTTCCAAACGGGACTCCCGGGGTCTGGGGCCAACGTCCTGACTTTC. This chain connects TRBV4-3 to TRBJ2-6; a weak D match, TRBD2 (6 bases). Germline values: CDR1 LGHNA, CDR2 YSLEER. The CDR3 length is 20 residues. V gave up 4 bases and J gave up 1 base, with 23 bases separating them.

This clonotype was detected many times. The chain employs TRBV5-1 and TRBJ2-2, with D unclear. This CDR3 is 18 amino acids long. V lost 4 bases, J lost 2 bases, and 21 bases lay in between. The germline gives CDR1 SGHRS, CDR2 YFSETQ. CDR3 amino acids: CASSPVRISSLNTGELFF. CDR3 DNA: TGCGCCAGCAGCCCAGTTAGAATTAGCAGTCTAAACACCGGGGAGCTGTTTTTT.

The chain joins TRBV4-2 to TRBJ2-7; possibly TRBD1 or TRBD2 for D (5 bases each). The germline CDR1 and CDR2 sequences are LGHNA and YNFKEQ. There are 14 residues in the CDR3. Between the trimmed V and J ends, which lost 9 bases and 2 bases, there was a span of 17 bases. CDR3 coding DNA: TGTGCCAGGGGCCCGGGGCTGTCGCCCTACGAGCAGTACTTC. Amino acids: CARGPGLSPYEQYF.

The chain carries TRBV3-1 and TRBJ2-3; no reliable D call. Germline assignment: CDR1 LGHDT and CDR2 YNNKEL (reference sequence). The CDR3 sequence is 15 residues long. V was cut by 3 bases and J by 12 bases, with 22 bases left in between. CDR3 nucleotides: TGTGCCAGCAGCCAGGACCTTCCTGGGAAACAATCCCAGTATTTT. Residues: CASSQDLPGKQSQYF.

This clonotype was counted once. This may be a read error, as it is one base from a much larger clone. This chain links TRBV4-1 with TRBJ2-2; D uncertain. V was clipped by 6 bases and J by 6 bases, with 2 bases between them. The germline CDR1 and CDR2 sequences are MGHRA and YSYEKL. The CDR3 covers 10 residues. The CDR3 sequence is CASRAGELFF. CDR3 DNA: TGCGCCAGCAGGGCCGGGGAGCTGTTTTTT.

This clonotype was seen repeatedly, ten times or more. V is TRBV7-9 and J is TRBJ2-1; D is uncertain. The CDR3 is 12 amino acids. Deletions cut 4 bases from V and 5 bases from J, with 6 bases between. CDR1 SEHNR and CDR2 FQNEAQ come from the germline V gene (reference sequence). CDR3 region: CASSSLHNEQFF. The CDR3 region has the DNA TGTGCCAGCAGCTCACTCCACAATGAGCAGTTCTTC.

This clonotype showed up many times. This rearrangement joins TRBV5-6 to TRBJ2-1; D gene uncertain. This CDR3 spans 14 amino acids. Trimming stripped 4 bases from V and 1 base from J, with 9 bases between. Germline V gene data show CDR1 as SGHDT and CDR2 as YYEEEE. CDR3 DNA sequence: TGTGCCAGCAGCCTCGTTGGTTCCTACAATGAGCAGTTCTTC. This codes for CASSLVGSYNEQFF. The full variable domain, in which reference TRBV5-6 and TRBJ2-1 provide the parts outside the CDR3, is DAGVTQSPTHLIKTRGQQVTLRCSPKSGHDTVSWYQQALGQGPQFIFQYYEEEERQRGNFPDRFSGHQFPNYSSELNVNALLLGDSALYLCASSLVGSYNEQFFGPGTRLTVL.

There are many counts of this clonotype. The chain employs TRBV4-3 and TRBJ2-1, with D uncertain. Germline loops: CDR1 LGHNA, CDR2 YSLEER. This CDR3 region has 15 residues. Between the trimmed V and J ends, which lost 1 base and 0 bases, there was a span of 7 bases. The CDR3 DNA sequence: TGCGCCAGCAGCCAAGCCTCCAGCTCCTACAATGAGCAGTTCTTC. As protein: CASSQASSSYNEQFF.

This clonotype was counted ten times or more. The chain links TRBV7-6 to TRBJ2-1; 8 positions agree with TRBD1. Germline V gives CDR1 SGHVS, CDR2 FNYEAQ. J lost 0 bases, V lost 4 bases, and 5 bases had no gene match. The CDR3 has 16 amino acids. DNA of the CDR3: TGTGCCAGCAGCTACCAGGGGGCCAGCTCCTACAATGAGCAGTTCTTC. The encoded protein is CASSYQGASSYNEQFF.

This clonotype occurred a few times. It may be a read error: a sequence one base away is much more abundant. The chain carries TRBV27 and TRBJ1-1; possibly TRBD1 for D (6 bases). Looked up from germline, CDR1 is MNHEY and CDR2 is SMNVEV (reference sequence). CDR3 length: 13 residues. The V end lost 0 bases, the J end lost 6 bases, and 8 bases lay between the germline ends. CDR3 loop: CASSLSGHAEAFF. The CDR3 DNA sequence: TGTGCCAGCAGTTTATCGGGACATGCTGAAGCTTTCTTT.

In its sample, this clonotype was seen many times. The chain joins TRBV4-1 to TRBJ2-7; 7 nucleotides match TRBD1. CDR1 MGHRA and CDR2 YSYEKL come from the germline V gene. CDR3 size: 15 residues. Trimming took 0 bases from V and 0 from J; bases not matched to a gene: 2. Written as DNA, the CDR3 is TGCGCCAGCAGCCAAGAAGGGACAGCCTCCTACGAGCAGTACTTC. This encodes CASSQEGTASYEQYF.